This TCR beta chain was identified in a study of blood T cell repertoires in COVID-19. At the level of the study: Spain, Italy and the United States supplied samples that represented acute and convalescent COVID-19. Nucleic acid was either cDNA or gDNA, and it came from T cells, B-cell-depleted T cells, or PBMCs.

Enrollees, roughly 18 to 89 years old, lived in some 24 US areas. TCRdb's copy holds only in-frame clones and misses some; the assay was immunoSEQ multiplex PCR. The sample includes approximately 390,000 clones, about 83% of them seen just once. The receptor was isolated from a woman between 50 and 59 years old who had recovered from COVID-19. Sequencing input: PBMCs or T cells enriched from blood (not recorded which).

The CDR3 coding sequence is TGTGCCAGCAGCTCATTTTGGACTGGGAACACTGAAGCTTTCTTT. Its protein is CASSSFWTGNTEAFF. This sequence joins TRBV3-1 (or the pseudogene TRBV3-2) and TRBJ1-1; no definite D call. Germline loops: CDR1 LGHDT, CDR2 YNNKEL (reference sequence). The V end was cut by 5 bases, the J end by 1 base, with 14 bases between. The CDR3 contains 15 residues.